These 23 T cell receptor beta chains share one sample of origin, sequenced in a study of cytotoxic CD8 clonotypes in ibrutinib-treated CLL. The table came from immunoSEQ multiplex PCR; TCRdb's copy has only in-frame clones and leaves some out. The sample comprises about 310,000 clones, 80% of which are singletons, and 5% to 7% rests with the top ten. The source material was PBMCs, sampled before ibrutinib treatment. Every receptor here comes from a human donor with chronic lymphocytic leukemia.

The chain carries TRBV27 and TRBJ2-2; 7 bases map to TRBD1. J lost 4 bases, V lost 2 bases, and 4 bases had no gene match. The CDR3 is made up of 15 amino acids. Germline lookup yields CDR1 MNHEY and CDR2 SMNVEV (reference sequence). The CDR3 DNA reads as TGTGCCAGCAGTTTAAGACAGGGACGCACCGGGGAGCTGTTTTTT. Its translation is CASSLRQGRTGELFF.

This clone has a single count. This chain joins TRBV15 and TRBJ2-7; 8 nucleotides line up with TRBD2. Trimming at V came to 4 bases and at J to 5 bases, leaving 10 bases not matched to a gene. Germline V gene sequence: CDR1 LNHNV, CDR2 YYDKDF (reference sequence). The CDR3 is 15 residues long. The CDR3 nucleotides are TGTGCCACCAGCAAAAGTCCGGGGGGGCTGGACGAGCAGTACTTC. This sequence encodes CATSKSPGGLDEQYF.

CDR3 DNA: TGCGCCAGCAGCTCCGTAGGACTAGCGGGTGAGACCCAGTACTTC. Translating gives CASSSVGLAGETQYF. The chain employs TRBV5-1 and TRBJ2-5; 11 bases match TRBD2. The CDR3 runs to 15 residues. V gave up 3 bases and J gave up 5 bases; unmatched junction bases: 6. Germline lookup yields CDR1 SGHRS and CDR2 YFSETQ.

V and J are TRBV9 and TRBJ2-5; D gene unclear. The germline V gene encodes CDR1 SGDLS and CDR2 YYNGEE. V was trimmed by 4 bases and J by 5 bases, leaving 15 bases between them. There are 14 residues in the CDR3. For the CDR3, the DNA is TGTGCCAGCAGCCCTACTTGGTCGGGCGAGACCCAGTACTTC. Encoded protein: CASSPTWSGETQYF.

The rearrangement joins TRBV10-2 to TRBJ2-1; either TRBD1 or TRBD2 may fit D (6 bases each). The CDR3 is 12 amino acids. The V gene lost 3 bases and the J gene lost 8 bases, with 8 bases spanning the gap. CDR1 and CDR2 (germline): WSHSY, SAAADI. The CDR3 bases are TGCGCCAGCAGTGAAAGGGGGGATGAGCAGTTCTTC. Protein product: CASSERGDEQFF.

V usage is TRBV19 and J usage is TRBJ1-2; 8 positions match TRBD1. Germline V CDR1 and CDR2: LNHDA, SQIVND (reference sequence). V lost 6 bases, J lost 5 bases, and 5 bases stayed unmatched. The CDR3 has 13 residues. The CDR3 nucleotides read TGTGCCAGTAGAGGACAGGGAGTTTATGGCTACACCTTC. Its protein is CASRGQGVYGYTF.

V gene TRBV11-2 combines with J gene TRBJ1-1; 8 bases match TRBD1. This CDR3 has 16 residues. V lost 2 bases to trimming and J lost 1 base; unmatched junction nucleotides: 6. CDR1 SGHAT and CDR2 FQNNGV come from the germline V gene. The CDR3 DNA sequence: TGTGCCAGCAGCTTAAAGCCCGGGACAGGGAACACTGAAGCTTTCTTT. Protein sequence: CASSLKPGTGNTEAFF.

The chain links TRBV28 to TRBJ1-2; 7 nucleotides line up with TRBD1. With 5 bases clipped from V and 7 bases from J, the junction kept 7 bases outside the gene matches. CDR3 length equals 13 residues. Germline loops: CDR1 MDHEN, CDR2 SYDVKM. CDR3 DNA: TGTGCCAGCAGTCCCCAGGGGGTAGGTGGCTACACCTTC. The encoded protein is CASSPQGVGGYTF.

About this clone itself: The sample has other DNA sequences that encode this CDR3 too. This chain connects TRBV7-2 to TRBJ2-5; no clear D gene. V was shortened by 1 base and J by 2 bases, with 2 bases between the two germline ends. The CDR3 is 12 amino acids. CDR1 is SGHTA, CDR2 FQGNSA, per germline. The DNA of the CDR3 is TGTGCCAGCAGCTTAGGGCAAGAGACCCAGTACTTC. Amino acid sequence: CASSLGQETQYF.

The genes are TRBV6-5 and TRBJ2-3; 9 bases align to TRBD2. The CDR3 contains 13 residues. Germline CDR1 and CDR2: MNHEY and SVGAGI. Trimming took 10 bases from V and 3 from J; bases not matched to a gene: 5. In DNA, the CDR3 is TGTGCCACCGAGACTAGCGGAACAGATACGCAGTATTTT. This encodes CATETSGTDTQYF.

The sample holds one count of this clone. This chain links TRBV27 with TRBJ2-7; 9 positions match TRBD1. Per the germline V gene, CDR1 is MNHEY and CDR2 is SMNVEV (reference sequence). The CDR3 runs to 14 residues. The J segment lost 0 bases and the V segment lost 6 bases, leaving 3 bases of the junction unmatched. The DNA for the CDR3 is TGTGCCAGCAGCCCGACAGGGGGCTCCTACGAGCAGTACTTC. It codes for CASSPTGGSYEQYF.

J is TRBJ2-1 and V is TRBV6-6; 7 bases agree with TRBD2. This CDR3 contains 14 residues. Germline V CDR1 and CDR2: MNHNY, SVGAGI (reference sequence). J gave up 6 bases and V 5 bases, and 7 bases lay outside the gene matches. CDR3 nucleotides: TGTGCCAGCAGTCCCGGGACTATCGCCAATGAGCAGTTCTTC. Amino acid sequence: CASSPGTIANEQFF.

The chain links TRBV27 to TRBJ1-2; a possible D gene is TRBD1 (5 bases). CDR1 and CDR2 from the germline V gene are MNHEY and SMNVEV (reference sequence). The ends were cut back, 4 bases at V and 8 bases at J, with 17 bases in the middle. The CDR3 loop spans 14 amino acids. As DNA, the CDR3 is TGTGCCAGCAGTTCGGCGCTGGGGGTTCTCGGCTACACCTTC. It specifies CASSSALGVLGYTF.

The genes are TRBV7-8 and TRBJ2-6; D is undetermined. The CDR3 totals 17 residues. Germline-derived CDR1 and CDR2 are SGHVS and FQNEAQ. The V end lost 2 bases, the J end lost 1 base, and 12 bases lay between the germline ends. CDR3 DNA sequence: TGTGCCAGCAGCTTACCCCCTAAGGGTTCTGGGGCCAACGTCCTGACTTTC. It yields the protein CASSLPPKGSGANVLTF. Together with reference TRBV7-8 and TRBJ2-6, the CDR3 gives the full variable domain: GAGVSQSPRYKVAKRGQDVALRCDPISGHVSLFWYQQALGQGPEFLTYFQNEAQLDKSGLPSDRFFAERPEGSVSTLKIQRTQQEDSAVYLCASSLPPKGSGANVLTFGAGSRLTVL.

This clone was counted once. V gene TRBV2 combines with J gene TRBJ2-1; unclear D gene. The CDR3 totals 13 residues. The germline V gene has CDR1 SNHLY and CDR2 FYNNEI. V dropped 6 bases and J dropped 7 bases, with 13 bases sitting between them. CDR3 sequence: CASSGNPPNEQFF. The CDR3 DNA sequence: TGTGCCAGCAGCGGTAACCCCCCGAATGAGCAGTTCTTC.

The chain couples TRBV11-2 to TRBJ2-4; 13 bases fit TRBD2. With V trimmed by 0 bases and J by 0 bases, 8 bases remained unmatched. CDR1 is SGHAT and CDR2 is FQNNGV in the germline V gene. The CDR3 length is 20 residues. Here the CDR3 DNA reads TGTGCCAGCAGCTTAGAACTAGCGGGAGGGCCGGTTGGAGCCAAAAACATTCAGTACTTC. It encodes CASSLELAGGPVGAKNIQYF.

The chain carries TRBV5-6 and TRBJ1-2, with D possibly matching TRBD1 (6 bases). In germline, CDR1 is SGHDT, CDR2 YYEEEE. V lost 4 bases, J lost 4 bases, and 17 bases lay in between. CDR3 length: 15 residues. CDR3 region: CASSPHGQGSYGYTF. For the CDR3, the DNA is TGTGCCAGCAGCCCCCACGGGCAGGGGTCCTATGGCTACACCTTC.

V gene TRBV2 combines with J gene TRBJ2-5; TRBD2 agrees at 12 bases. The length of the CDR3 is 15 residues. V lost 8 bases to trimming and J lost 1 base; unmatched junction nucleotides: 5. The V gene's germline CDR1 is SNHLY and CDR2 FYNNEI. Here the CDR3 reads CASSGLAGSQETQYF. The CDR3 coding sequence is TGTGCCAGCTCTGGACTAGCGGGATCCCAAGAGACCCAGTACTTC.

The chain links TRBV9 to TRBJ2-1; 9 bases are shared with TRBD2. V trimming: 3 bases; J trimming: 3 bases; junction bases outside the gene matches: 4. The CDR3 extends over 15 amino acids. In germline, CDR1 is SGDLS, CDR2 YYNGEE. The CDR3 sequence: CASSAVAGVYNEQFF. CDR3 nucleotide sequence: TGTGCCAGCAGCGCGGTAGCGGGAGTCTACAATGAGCAGTTCTTC.

This rearrangement joins TRBV7-3 to TRBJ2-1; TRBD1 matches 8 bases. CDR1 is SGHTA and CDR2 is FQGTGA in the germline V gene. The V and J ends lost 4 bases and 3 bases, in that order; junction bases with no gene match: 2. This CDR3 is built from 14 residues. The CDR3 here is CASSYGQGYNEQFF. In DNA form, the CDR3 reads TGTGCCAGCAGCTACGGACAGGGCTACAATGAGCAGTTCTTC.

V is TRBV6-1 and J is TRBJ2-1; 15 bases are a match to TRBD2. V lost 7 bases, J lost 10 bases, and 8 bases stayed unmatched. Per the germline V gene, CDR1 is MNHNS and CDR2 is SASEGT. The CDR3 length is 15 residues. DNA for the CDR3: TGTGCCAGCATCAGGACTAGCGGGAGGGCAGGGGAGCAGTTCTTC. Encoded protein: CASIRTSGRAGEQFF.

The genes are TRBV2 and TRBJ1-5; D remains ambiguous. V lost 5 bases to trimming and J lost 11 bases, with 16 bases between them. The CDR3 is made up of 13 amino acids. In germline, CDR1 is SNHLY, CDR2 FYNNEI. The CDR3 sequence: CASSPDGEVAQHF. The DNA of the CDR3 is TGTGCCAGCAGTCCTGACGGCGAAGTGGCCCAGCATTTT.

V is TRBV15 and J is TRBJ2-7; D is uncertain. Germline V gene sequence: CDR1 LNHNV, CDR2 YYDKDF (reference sequence). Between the trimmed V and J ends, which lost 5 bases and 1 base, there was a span of 9 bases. The CDR3 spans 13 residues. CDR3 amino acids: CATSLHESYEQYF. As DNA, the CDR3 is TGTGCCACCAGCCTCCACGAATCCTACGAGCAGTACTTC.